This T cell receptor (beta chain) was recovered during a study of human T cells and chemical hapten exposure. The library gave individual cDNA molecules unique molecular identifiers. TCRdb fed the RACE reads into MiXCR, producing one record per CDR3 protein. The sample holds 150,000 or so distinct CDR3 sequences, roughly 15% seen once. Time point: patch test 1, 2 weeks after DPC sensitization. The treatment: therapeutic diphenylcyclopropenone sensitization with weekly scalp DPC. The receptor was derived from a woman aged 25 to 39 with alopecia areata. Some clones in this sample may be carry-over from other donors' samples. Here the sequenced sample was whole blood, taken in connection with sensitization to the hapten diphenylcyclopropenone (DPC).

CDR3 residues: CSARDRVAGVSYNEQFF. In DNA form, the CDR3 reads TGCAGTGCTAGAGATCGGGTAGCGGGGGTTTCCTACAATGAGCAGTTCTTC. The chain recombines TRBV20-1 with TRBJ2-1; 9 nucleotides agree with TRBD2. V was pared by 0 bases and J by 1 base, with 7 bases of the junction left unmatched. This CDR3 is built from 17 residues. Germline values: CDR1 DFQATT, CDR2 SNEGSKA (reference sequence).